One sample yielded the 26 T cell receptor beta chains listed below, sequenced in a study of glioma-infiltrating T cells after dendritic cell vaccination. Repertoires were generated with immunoSEQ multiplex PCR, while TCRdb's copy carries only in-frame clones and drops some. The sample shows roughly 90,000 clones, approximately 84% of them seen only once. This sample comprised blood, obtained before dendritic cell vaccination. Receptor source: a human donor with glioblastoma.

This chain uses TRBV7-2 with TRBJ1-6; D possibly corresponds to TRBD1 (5 bases). Germline V CDR1 and CDR2: SGHTA, FQGNSA. The CDR3 is made up of 17 amino acids. V gave up 5 bases and J gave up 1 base, with 15 bases separating them. Here the CDR3 DNA reads TGTGCCAGCAGCCTAGGGGTCGGGAGTTCCTATAATTCACCCCTCCACTTT. Its protein is CASSLGVGSSYNSPLHF.

The chain recombines TRBV19 with TRBJ2-1; no firm D call. CDR1 and CDR2 from the germline V gene are LNHDA and SQIVND (reference sequence). V gave up 3 bases and J gave up 3 bases, with 6 bases separating them. This CDR3 has 13 amino acids. The DNA for the CDR3 is TGTGCCAGTAGTATTCAGATCTACAATGAGCAGTTCTTC. It specifies CASSIQIYNEQFF.

The chain has TRBV27 and TRBJ1-1, with D possibly TRBD1 on 6 matching bases. The CDR3 contains 13 residues. The ends were cut back, 2 bases at V and 6 bases at J, with 10 bases in the middle. The germline CDR1 and CDR2 sequences are MNHEY and SMNVEV (reference sequence). The CDR3 DNA reads TGTGCCAGCAGTTTAAAGGGGGACGCTGAAGCTTTCTTT. Translating it yields CASSLKGDAEAFF.

This clone was detected only once. The V call is TRBV5-1, the J call TRBJ1-6; TRBD1 might be the D (6 bases). Trimming shortened V by 0 bases and J by 9 bases, and 10 bases separated the two germline ends. The CDR3 has 14 residues. The germline CDR1 and CDR2 sequences are SGHRS and YFSETQ. The CDR3 spells CASSLAGAGSPLHF. In DNA, the CDR3 is TGCGCCAGCAGCTTGGCAGGGGCTGGTTCACCCCTCCACTTT.

The J gene is TRBJ2-1, the V gene TRBV7-9; 9 bases map to TRBD1. This CDR3 has 15 residues. The germline CDR1 and CDR2 sequences are SEHNR and FQNEAQ (reference sequence). V was pared by 5 bases and J by 4 bases, with 6 bases of the junction left unmatched. CDR3 in DNA: TGTGCCAGCAGCCAAGGGACAGGGTCATACAATGAGCAGTTCTTC. As protein: CASSQGTGSYNEQFF.

The CDR3: CALLGQAITGELFF. In DNA, the CDR3 is TGTGCCCTCCTGGGACAGGCGATCACCGGGGAGCTGTTTTTT. The chain has TRBV2 and TRBJ2-2; 8 nucleotides agree with TRBD1. Germline-derived CDR1 and CDR2 are SNHLY and FYNNEI. The CDR3 sequence is 14 residues long. Germline trimming cut 11 bases from V and 4 bases from J; bases unmatched to any gene: 9.

In its sample, this clone was seen once. This chain uses TRBV7-9 with TRBJ2-7; weak D call: TRBD1 (5 bases). The CDR3 is 17 residues long. Per the germline V gene, CDR1 is SEHNR and CDR2 is FQNEAQ (reference sequence). Trimming stripped 1 base from V and 0 bases from J, with 16 bases between. The CDR3 DNA sequence: TGTGCCAGCAGCTTAGGAATCAGGGAACCCCGCTCCTACGAGCAGTACTTC. Translated: CASSLGIREPRSYEQYF.

This sequence joins TRBV7-6 and TRBJ2-3, with D perhaps matching TRBD2 (7 bases). The length of the CDR3 is 16 residues. Trimming cost V 0 bases and J 0 bases, with 10 bases left between them. Germline CDR1 reads SGHVS; CDR2 reads FNYEAQ. The CDR3 nucleotides are TGTGCCAGCAGCTTAGCGGGGGGGCATAGCACAGATACGCAGTATTTT. This codes for CASSLAGGHSTDTQYF.

This chain uses TRBV27 with TRBJ1-5; no reliable D call. This CDR3 spans 15 amino acids. The germline gives CDR1 MNHEY, CDR2 SMNVEV (reference sequence). The V and J ends lost 0 bases and 2 bases respectively, with 8 bases between them. DNA of the CDR3: TGTGCCAGCAGTTTATCGGAGCCGGGCAATCAGCCCCAGCATTTT. Protein: CASSLSEPGNQPQHF.

The chain has TRBV19 and TRBJ1-5; 8 bases match TRBD1. The ends lost 0 bases at V and 6 bases at J; junction bases unmatched: 7. The CDR3 sequence is 16 residues long. Germline V gene lookup returns CDR1 LNHDA and CDR2 SQIVND (reference sequence). CDR3 sequence: CASSIERQGAVQPQHF. As DNA, the CDR3 is TGTGCCAGTAGTATAGAACGGCAGGGGGCCGTTCAGCCCCAGCATTTT.

This clone was detected only once. The chain carries TRBV4-1 and TRBJ2-1, with 9 positions matching TRBD2. Germline CDR1 is MGHRA and CDR2 is YSYEKL. The CDR3 runs to 20 residues. Unmatched junction bases numbered 16, after V lost 1 base and J lost 3 bases. CDR3 region: CASSQGPVLAGGRDYNEQFF. The CDR3 coding sequence is TGCGCCAGCAGCCAAGGCCCTGTACTAGCGGGCGGAAGAGACTACAATGAGCAGTTCTTC.

This chain connects TRBV21-1 to TRBJ1-5; the table's D gene call, TRBD1, was not cross checked with the DNA. TRBV21-1 is a documented pseudogene. The CDR3 has 16 amino acids. In DNA form, the CDR3 reads TGTGCCAGCAGCAACCTGGGACAGGGGGATCATCAGCCCCAGCATTTT. This translates into CASSNLGQGDHQPQHF.

The chain employs TRBV28 and TRBJ2-7; 10 nucleotides align to TRBD1. The CDR3 spans 15 residues. Trimming removed 6 bases from V and 2 bases from J; junction bases left unmatched: 7. The germline gives CDR1 MDHEN, CDR2 SYDVKM. DNA of the CDR3: TGTGCCAGCAGGGACCGGGACAGGGGCCCCTACGAGCAGTACTTC. Its protein is CASRDRDRGPYEQYF.

The V call is TRBV15, the J call TRBJ2-7; D not resolved. This CDR3 is 17 amino acids long. The germline CDR1 and CDR2 sequences are LNHNV and YYDKDF (reference sequence). With 0 bases removed from V and 2 bases from J, the gap between germline ends came to 17 bases. CDR3 nucleotide sequence: TGTGCCACCAGCAGAGACAGGTACCCCTCCCAGGCCTACGAGCAGTACTTC. It yields the protein CATSRDRYPSQAYEQYF.

This chain links TRBV6-5 with TRBJ2-2, with D uncertain. This CDR3 region has 12 residues. Germline V CDR1 and CDR2: MNHEY, SVGAGI. Trimming stripped 2 bases from V and 8 bases from J, with 6 bases between. The DNA of the CDR3 is TGTGCCAGCAGTTACCCCTCGGGGGAGCTGTTTTTT. Encoded protein: CASSYPSGELFF.

V and J are TRBV5-1 and TRBJ2-7; 10 bases align to TRBD1. This CDR3 is built from 19 residues. CDR1 and CDR2 from the germline V gene are SGHRS and YFSETQ. After removal of 1 base from V and 5 bases from J, the junction contained 18 bases not matched to a gene. The DNA for the CDR3 is TGCGCCAGCAGCTTGCCCGCACGATTGGGACAGGGGCCTGTCGACGAGCAGTACTTC. This translates into CASSLPARLGQGPVDEQYF. Based on the CDR3 plus reference TRBV5-1 and TRBJ2-7, the full variable domain is KAGVTQTPRYLIKTRGQQVTLSCSPISGHRSVSWYQQTPGQGLQFLFEYFSETQRNKGNFPGRFSGRQFSNSRSEMNVSTLELGDSALYLCASSLPARLGQGPVDEQYFGPGTRLTVT.

The V and J genes are TRBV7-2 and TRBJ2-7, with no clear D. The germline V gene has CDR1 SGHTA and CDR2 FQGNSA. Trimming removed 2 bases at V and 2 bases at J, with 13 bases between. The CDR3 consists of 15 residues. CDR3 sequence (DNA): TGTGCCAGCAGCTTAAACCCGGGTCTCCCCTACGAGCAGTACTTC. It translates to CASSLNPGLPYEQYF. The full variable domain, in which reference TRBV7-2 and TRBJ2-7 provide the parts outside the CDR3, is GAGVSQSPSNKVTEKGKDVELRCDPISGHTALYWYRQSLGQGLEFLIYFQGNSAPDKSGLPSDRFSAERTGGSVSTLTIQRTQQEDSAVYLCASSLNPGLPYEQYFGPGTRLTVT.

The chain joins TRBV27 to TRBJ2-7; D is perhaps TRBD1 (6 bases). V lost 6 bases and J lost 3, with 18 bases in between. Germline loops: CDR1 MNHEY, CDR2 SMNVEV (reference sequence). The CDR3 extends over 15 amino acids. CDR3 DNA: TGTGCCAGCAGCCGCAGGGGTCCCTCTCTCTACGAGCAGTACTTC. Its translation is CASSRRGPSLYEQYF.

V usage is TRBV6-5 and J usage is TRBJ2-7; possibly TRBD2 for D (7 bases). In germline, CDR1 is MNHEY, CDR2 SVGAGI. Trimming shortened V by 2 bases and J by 4 bases, and 12 bases separated the two germline ends. The CDR3 contains 14 residues. The CDR3 sequence is CASSYGGGGYEQYF. For the CDR3, the DNA is TGTGCCAGCAGTTACGGGGGCGGGGGATACGAGCAGTACTTC.

This clone was seen just once. The chain couples TRBV6-6 to TRBJ2-3; 7 nucleotides match TRBD1. The CDR3 length is 15 residues. Looked up from germline, CDR1 is MNHNY and CDR2 is SVGAGI (reference sequence). Unmatched junction bases numbered 9, after V lost 9 bases and J lost 0 bases. CDR3 amino acids: CASSELTGSTDTQYF. The CDR3 DNA reads TGTGCCAGTAGCGAACTGACAGGGAGCACAGATACGCAGTATTTT.

As for this clone: One end of the junction is discordant with germline, which a read error may explain. The sample carries other DNA sequences with the same CDR3. The chain joins TRBV6-5 to TRBJ2-7, with a tentative D call TRBD2 (5 bases). The CDR3 has 15 amino acids. In germline, CDR1 is MNHEY, CDR2 SVGAGI. The CDR3, as DNA: TGTGCCAGCAGAAACGAGGGCCTAGGCGATTACGAGCAGTACTTT. This codes for CASRNEGLGDYEQYF.

J is TRBJ2-7 and V is TRBV4-3; tentatively, D is TRBD2 (6 bases). The V end was cut by 0 bases, the J end by 5 bases, with 8 bases between. Germline V CDR1 and CDR2: LGHNA, YSLEER. The CDR3 sequence is 13 residues long. The CDR3 region is CASSQERRDEQYF. CDR3 bases: TGCGCCAGCAGCCAAGAAAGGAGGGACGAGCAGTACTTC.

The chain carries TRBV28 and TRBJ2-7, with 7 bases lining up with TRBD2. The germline gives CDR1 MDHEN, CDR2 SYDVKM. V shed 5 bases and J 2 bases; nucleotides not matched to a gene: 21. The CDR3 totals 19 residues. The CDR3 is CASSRRQGGSTPWTYEQYF. CDR3 bases: TGTGCCAGCAGTCGCCGGCAAGGCGGGAGTACACCTTGGACCTACGAGCAGTACTTC.

The gene calls are TRBV6-1 and TRBJ1-1, with D unresolved. V lost 11 bases and J 4 bases, leaving 14 bases between the germline ends. The CDR3 consists of 12 residues. The germline V gene has CDR1 MNHNS and CDR2 SASEGT. In DNA, the CDR3 is TGTGCCGTACAGAAGTTGATCACTGAAGCTTTCTTT. Its translation: CAVQKLITEAFF.

V and J are TRBV19 and TRBJ1-6, with 9 bases identical to TRBD1. Germline CDR1 reads LNHDA; CDR2 reads SQIVND (reference sequence). The CDR3 totals 13 residues. V dropped 5 bases and J dropped 10; count of bases not matched to a gene: 3. DNA for the CDR3: TGTGCCAGTAGTCCGGACAGGGGATCACCCCTCCACTTT. Residues: CASSPDRGSPLHF.

The rearrangement links TRBV4-1 to TRBJ2-7; TRBD1 is a possible D gene (6 bases). Trimming removed 3 bases at V and 7 bases at J, with 7 bases between. Per germline, CDR1 MGHRA and CDR2 YSYEKL. The CDR3 loop spans 11 amino acids. For the CDR3, the DNA is TGCGCCAGCAGCCATGGACAGGAGCAGTACTTC. It is translated as CASSHGQEQYF.